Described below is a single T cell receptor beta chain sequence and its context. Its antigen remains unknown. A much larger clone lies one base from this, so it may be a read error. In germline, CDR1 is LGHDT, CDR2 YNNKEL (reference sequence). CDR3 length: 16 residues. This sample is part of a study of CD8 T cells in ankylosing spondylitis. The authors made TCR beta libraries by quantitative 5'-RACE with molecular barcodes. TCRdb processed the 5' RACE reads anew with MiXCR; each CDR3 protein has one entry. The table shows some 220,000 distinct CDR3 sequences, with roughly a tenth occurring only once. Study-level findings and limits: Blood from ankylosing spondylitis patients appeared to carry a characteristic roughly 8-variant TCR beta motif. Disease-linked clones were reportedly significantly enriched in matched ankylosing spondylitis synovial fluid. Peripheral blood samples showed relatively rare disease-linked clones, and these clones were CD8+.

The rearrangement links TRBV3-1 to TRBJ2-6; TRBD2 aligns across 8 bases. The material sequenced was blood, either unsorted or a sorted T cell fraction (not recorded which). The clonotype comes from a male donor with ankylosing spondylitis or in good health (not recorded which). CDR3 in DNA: TGTGCCGGCAGCCTGCCCACCGGGGGGGCTCTCAACGTCCTGACTTTC. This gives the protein CAGSLPTGGALNVLTF. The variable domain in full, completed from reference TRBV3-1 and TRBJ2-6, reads DTAVSQTPKYLVTQMGNDKSIKCEQNLGHDTMYWYKQDSKKFLKIMFSYNNKELIINETVPNRFSPKSPDKAHLNLHINSLELGDSAVYFCAGSLPTGGALNVLTFGAGSRLTVL.